The 9 T cell receptor beta chains below all came from one sample that was sequenced in a study of shared clonotypes between healthy human individuals. Profiled with immunoSEQ multiplex PCR; TCRdb holds only in-frame clones, not every one. In the table there are around 1.4 million clones, 98% to 99% of which are singletons. Input material: naive CD4+ T cells sorted from blood. The sample's subset: CD45RA+ positively selected. The receptors here all came from a man between 25 and 39 years old in good health.

V and J are TRBV10-3 and TRBJ2-5; 7 bases align to TRBD2. CDR3 length equals 13 residues. J lost 2 bases, V lost 6 bases, and 3 bases had no gene match. Germline V gene lookup returns CDR1 ENHRY and CDR2 SYGVKD. CDR3 sequence: CAISPREQETQYF. DNA of the CDR3: TGTGCCATCAGCCCGCGGGAGCAAGAGACCCAGTACTTC.

V and J are TRBV4-1 and TRBJ2-1; 10 bases match TRBD2. The CDR3 loop spans 16 amino acids. In germline, CDR1 is MGHRA, CDR2 YSYEKL. V lost 6 bases, J lost 7 bases, and 12 bases stayed unmatched. DNA of the CDR3: TGCGCCAGCAGTCAAATAGGACTAGCGGTCATTAATGAGCAGTTCTTC. Translating gives CASSQIGLAVINEQFF.

Of note for this clone: The CDR3 end shows no conserved phenylalanine or tryptophan, and so a read error is likely. No DNA is shown, since the ends of the CDR3 on it are uncertain; the CDR3 is the one TCRdb lists. V is TRBV21-1 and J is TRBJ2-7; the table assigns TRBD2, which was not confirmed against the DNA. TRBV21-1 is noted as a pseudogene. The CDR3 comprises 15 residues, both ends counted. CDR3 loop: CASSKERFVAGEAFS.

V usage is TRBV5-1 and J usage is TRBJ2-7; tentatively, D is TRBD2 (6 bases). Germline V gene data show CDR1 as SGHRS and CDR2 as YFSETQ. V was cut by 5 bases and J by 0 bases, with 9 bases left in between. The CDR3 consists of 13 residues. The CDR3 sequence is CASSAGFSYEQYF. CDR3 in DNA: TGCGCCAGCAGTGCGGGGTTCTCCTACGAGCAGTACTTC.

The chain carries TRBV18 and TRBJ2-7; 7 bases match TRBD1. The V gene's germline CDR1 is KGHSH and CDR2 LQKENI. The CDR3 extends over 16 amino acids. Unmatched junction bases numbered 13, after V lost 5 bases and J lost 3 bases. The CDR3 is CASSAIPTGSGYEQYF. Written as DNA, the CDR3 is TGTGCCAGCTCAGCCATACCGACAGGGTCCGGCTACGAGCAGTACTTC.

To note about this clone: Other DNA sequences in the sample encode the same CDR3. The genes are TRBV20-1 and TRBJ2-1; no clear D gene. Deletions cut 1 base from V and 7 bases from J, with 5 bases between. The V gene's germline CDR1 is DFQATT and CDR2 SNEGSKA (reference sequence). The CDR3 covers 11 residues. CDR3 residues: CSARVRNEQFF. DNA of the CDR3: TGCAGTGCTAGAGTAAGAAATGAGCAGTTCTTC.

V and J are TRBV9 and TRBJ1-2; unclear D gene. The CDR3 consists of 15 residues. Germline assignment: CDR1 SGDLS and CDR2 YYNGEE. V lost 0 bases, J lost 1 base, and 10 bases lay in between. This CDR3 is CASSVVSEFNYGYTF. The DNA for the CDR3 is TGTGCCAGCAGCGTAGTTAGCGAGTTTAACTATGGCTACACCTTC.

This clone was observed once. This rearrangement joins TRBV10-3 to TRBJ2-5; 9 bases line up with TRBD1. This CDR3 spans 19 amino acids. Germline assignment: CDR1 ENHRY and CDR2 SYGVKD. V dropped 4 bases and J dropped 8; count of bases not matched to a gene: 23. The CDR3 nucleotides are TGTGCCATCAGTGGGGGACAGGGCGAGGAGAGACCCAGTTGGTCCACCCAGTACTTC. It encodes CAISGGQGEERPSWSTQYF.

V gene TRBV5-4 combines with J gene TRBJ2-5; D might be TRBD1 (5 bases). The V gene's germline CDR1 is SGHNT and CDR2 YYREEE (reference sequence). Trimming took off 0 bases at V and 5 bases at J, with 14 bases between the two ends. This CDR3 comprises 15 residues. Written as DNA, the CDR3 is TGTGCCAGCAGCTTGGCTGGCAGGGATAAGGAGACCCAGTACTTC. Encoded protein: CASSLAGRDKETQYF.